This TCR beta chain was captured by sequencing in a study of shared clonotypes between healthy human individuals (TCRdb year 2020). Concerning the study at large: A few men and two women, aged 18 to 49 years, made up the cohort. To increase sequencing depth and limit assay-specific biases, TCR repertoire library preparation and sequencing were carried out by different laboratories using diverse techniques. Each donor's leukapheresis produced roughly between roughly 0.85 and 9.5 billion PBMCs. Blood TCR repertoires of roughly five healthy adults were deeply sequenced to estimate repertoire size and the extent of clonotype sharing between individuals. The study at large found these results: Pairwise subsampling indicated that sequencing depth was expected to affect the degree of clonotype sharing among donors. Sampling was restricted to blood, and TCR repertoires in tissues likely differ from the TCR repertoires found in blood. The small number of donors limited the genetic and exposure-history diversity represented.

In regard to this clone: Its recognized antigen is unknown. The input lacks base qualities; no much larger clone sits a single base away.

Using the deep immunoSEQ assay, TCR CDR3 regions were amplified from genomic DNA by multiplex PCR. Extracted genomic DNA from each cell subset was spread evenly across all wells of several immunoSEQ 96-well plates, with each plate serving as a replicate. Each replicate PCR for unsorted PBMC received about 310 ng genomic DNA, equal to 25,000 to 35,000 T cell genomes. Genomic DNA from unsorted PBMC was sequenced over ten immunoSEQ deep assay plates. Purified libraries were quantified with a Qubit 3.0 fluorometer, sized on a Bioanalyzer 2100, and re-quantified with the KAPA Library Quantification kit. Each immunoSEQ 96-well plate was sequenced on its own single-read 150-cycle Illumina NextSeq 550 flow cell. The published analysis was carried out like this. Because the immunoSEQ output held only junctional sequences and lacked quality scores, the filtering could not match the filtering applied to full-length reads. To assign V/J genes and CDR3, sequences were annotated against IMGT germline references using PyIR, a Python wrapper for IgBLAST v1.9. Reads with weak V/J assignments (E-value above 1e-6), missing CDR3, stop codons, out-of-frame junctions, or ambiguous translated residues were removed. A V3J clonotype was defined by an identical inferred V gene, J gene, and CDR3 amino acid sequence. To compute the percentage overlap between repertoires, the number of shared unique clonotypes was divided by the size of the smaller repertoire. Repertoire richness was assessed with RTK rarefaction, the Chao1 estimator, and Recon v2.1 estimates of unobserved clonotypes. TCRdb retrieved this table from immuneACCESS and kept in-frame rearrangements only. Not all clones are present; in checked studies, unresolved V genes account for under half, and no reason is known for the remainder. V and J calls and clone size follow that table, whereas D and trimming were derived from the DNA. The sample table contains fewer than 500,000 clones; only one count was recorded for around 79% of them. 12% of the sample lies in the top ten.

From the germline V gene (reference sequence), CDR1 is SEHNR and CDR2 is FQNEAQ. Between the V and J ends, shortened by 3 bases and 6 bases respectively, the junction contains 15 bases. The CDR3, from cysteine to phenylalanine, totals 15 residues. Only the CDR3 region is kept as DNA, spanning 45 bases read in frame from base 1. Healthy HIV-negative adults with no recently reported acute infections or vaccinations were included as donors. Only Caucasian adults living in Nashville, Tennessee, USA were represented among the donors. For unsorted samples, tens of millions of PBMCs were counted, and genomic DNA was extracted using the QIAamp DNA Blood Mini kit. Blood was obtained by leukapheresis, after which PBMCs were separated by Ficoll-Histopaque density gradient centrifugation and cryopreserved in liquid nitrogen vapor phase.

This chain joins TRBV7-9 to TRBJ2-1, with a tentative D gene TRBD2 over 5 matching bases. The TCR originated in a woman in her forties in good health. Some clones in this sample may be carry-over from other donors' samples. The specimen sequenced was PBMCs. The CDR3 in this case is CASSFSAGGRNEQFF. DNA sequence: TGTGCCAGCAGCTTTTCGGCGGGCGGGCGCAATGAGCAGTTCTTC.